Below are 25 T cell receptor beta chains sequenced from a single sample in a study of cytomegalovirus exposure and HLA in healthy donors. The PCR employed 60 Vbeta primers together with 13 Jbeta primers. Method: immunoSEQ multiplex PCR; TCRdb's copy keeps in-frame clones and lacks some. The sample carries around 120,000 clones, under 85% recorded once. The sequencing input was PBMCs. The origin of the receptors is a woman aged 50 to 60 in good health and CMV-seropositive.

This clone came up a few times. The chain uses TRBV4-2 and TRBJ1-2; 7 bases are a match to TRBD1. CDR1 is LGHNA and CDR2 is YNFKEQ in the germline V gene. With V trimmed by 0 bases and J by 8 bases, 9 bases remained unmatched. This CDR3 has 15 residues. Here the CDR3 DNA reads TGTGCCAGCAGCCAAGACTACGACAGGGAAGACGGCTACACCTTC. Its protein product is CASSQDYDREDGYTF.

CDR3 protein: CASTTSGTSSRTDTQYF. The CDR3 DNA reads as TGTGCCAGCACAACTTCCGGGACTAGCAGTCGCACAGATACGCAGTATTTT. The rearrangement uses TRBV18 and TRBJ2-3; 9 bases are shared with TRBD2. Unmatched junction bases numbered 13, after V lost 8 bases and J lost 1 base. The CDR3 sequence is 17 residues long. Germline V gene lookup returns CDR1 KGHSH and CDR2 LQKENI.

This clone was recorded once. The V gene is TRBV9, the J gene TRBJ2-7, with D tentatively TRBD2 (6 bases). The ends were cut back, 0 bases at V and 2 bases at J, with 15 bases in the middle. CDR1 is SGDLS, CDR2 YYNGEE, per germline. This CDR3 region has 16 residues. CDR3 DNA: TGTGCCAGCAGCGTAGATGTATCGGCGGGAACCTACGAGCAGTACTTC. Translation: CASSVDVSAGTYEQYF.

The rearrangement joins TRBV6-1 to TRBJ1-2, with 8 bases that match TRBD1. The germline gives CDR1 MNHNS, CDR2 SASEGT. J was trimmed by 3 bases and V by 2 bases; bases with no gene match: 8. CDR3 length: 16 amino acids. The CDR3 DNA reads as TGTGCCAGCAGTGAATCTGTGACAGGGGCGGACTATGGCTACACCTTC. Protein product: CASSESVTGADYGYTF.

This clone was observed once. This chain links TRBV7-2 with TRBJ2-7; D might be TRBD1 (5 bases). V was trimmed by 1 base and J by 3 bases, leaving 19 bases between them. The CDR3 has 17 amino acids. Germline loops: CDR1 SGHTA, CDR2 FQGNSA. Here the CDR3 reads CASSLGGARAEVYEQYF. The CDR3 region has the DNA TGTGCCAGCAGCTTAGGGGGCGCCCGAGCCGAGGTCTACGAGCAGTACTTC.

This chain links TRBV2 with TRBJ1-2; D is undetermined. The CDR3 is made up of 13 amino acids. Germline CDR1 SNHLY, CDR2 FYNNEI. V lost 6 bases and J 0 bases, leaving 8 bases between the germline ends. For the CDR3, the DNA is TGTGCCAGCAGCCCGGAGCCTAACTATGGCTACACCTTC. Amino acids: CASSPEPNYGYTF.

V and J are TRBV5-1 and TRBJ2-3; 8 bases are shared with TRBD2. Germline values: CDR1 SGHRS, CDR2 YFSETQ. This CDR3 region has 16 residues. The J segment lost 7 bases and the V segment lost 5 bases, leaving 15 bases of the junction unmatched. CDR3 nucleotide sequence: TGCGCCAGCAGGCGGGACGGGGGGGTCCAGCGAAATACGCAGTATTTT. Protein product: CASRRDGGVQRNTQYF.

J is TRBJ2-3 and V is TRBV5-1, with 10 bases identical to TRBD2. The CDR3 covers 18 residues. J was trimmed by 3 bases and V by 4 bases; bases with no gene match: 14. Germline CDR1 and CDR2: SGHRS and YFSETQ. The CDR3 reads CASSRSSGGAGSTDTQYF. CDR3 nucleotides: TGCGCCAGCAGCCGCTCGAGCGGGGGGGCCGGTTCAACAGATACGCAGTATTTT.

The chain carries TRBV27 and TRBJ2-7, with a weak D call TRBD1 (6 bases). Trimming removed 6 bases at V and 6 bases at J, with 18 bases between. The CDR3 totals 14 residues. Germline CDR1 MNHEY, CDR2 SMNVEV (reference sequence). The CDR3 sequence: CASRAQGNVVEQYF. In DNA form, the CDR3 reads TGTGCCAGCAGGGCTCAGGGGAACGTAGTCGAGCAGTACTTC.

DNA of the CDR3: TGTGCCAGCAGTAAGGAGGGGCTTGGTGAAAAACTGTTTTTT. This translates into CASSKEGLGEKLFF. The V and J genes are TRBV6-6 and TRBJ1-4, with D possibly matching TRBD1 (5 bases). The germline CDR1 and CDR2 sequences are MNHNY and SVGAGI (reference sequence). V lost 5 bases, J lost 7 bases, and 14 bases lay in between. The CDR3 spans 14 residues.

This clone has more than one count but fewer than ten. The chain is built from TRBV28 and TRBJ2-7; 10 bases align to TRBD1. V trimming: 6 bases; J trimming: 2 bases; junction bases outside the gene matches: 10. The germline V gene has CDR1 MDHEN and CDR2 SYDVKM. CDR3 size: 16 residues. The CDR3 sequence: CASRSPGQGRAYEQYF. The CDR3, as DNA: TGTGCCAGCAGGTCCCCGGGACAGGGGCGAGCCTACGAGCAGTACTTC. Variable domain in full (rest from reference TRBV28 and TRBJ2-7): DVKVTQSSRYLVKRTGEKVFLECVQDMDHENMFWYRQDPGLGLRLIYFSYDVKMKEKGDIPEGYSVSREKKERFSLILESASTNQTSMYLCASRSPGQGRAYEQYFGPGTRLTVT.

This clone was seen a few times. V and J are TRBV7-2 and TRBJ2-5, with TRBD1 identical over 9 bases. The germline CDR1 and CDR2 sequences are SGHTA and FQGNSA. The V and J ends lost 6 bases and 1 base, in that order; junction bases with no gene match: 12. The CDR3 totals 17 residues. The CDR3 loop reads CASSGTGRTSFQETQYF. CDR3 nucleotide sequence: TGTGCCAGCAGTGGGACAGGGCGAACCTCTTTCCAAGAGACCCAGTACTTC.

The rearrangement uses TRBV6-5 and TRBJ1-5, with D possibly being TRBD1 (6 bases). V shed 3 bases and J shed 7 bases, with 7 bases lying between them. Germline CDR1 and CDR2: MNHEY and SVGAGI. The CDR3 is 12 residues long. In DNA form, the CDR3 reads TGTGCCAGCAGTTATCAGGGGCAGCCCCAGCATTTT. Translated: CASSYQGQPQHF.

The chain combines TRBV7-9 with TRBJ2-5, with 8 bases aligning to TRBD1. From germline, CDR1 is SEHNR and CDR2 FQNEAQ (reference sequence). The junction had 6 bases not matched to a gene; V was cut back by 3 bases and J by 3 bases. CDR3 length: 15 residues. The DNA of the CDR3 is TGTGCCAGCAGCTTCCCGGACAGGGAGGAAGAGACCCAGTACTTC. Encoded protein: CASSFPDREEETQYF.

The sample holds a few counts of this clone. The chain links TRBV4-3 to TRBJ1-1; no clear D. Trimming took 1 base from V and 7 from J, leaving 16 bases between them. Germline CDR1 LGHNA, CDR2 YSLEER. This CDR3 spans 15 amino acids. Written as DNA, the CDR3 is TGCGCCAGCAGCCAAGCACAGATCCAGTCTCGTGAAGCTTTCTTT. Its translation: CASSQAQIQSREAFF.

To note about this clone: Other DNA sequences in the same sample also yield this CDR3. The chain links TRBV7-9 to TRBJ1-1, with D tentatively TRBD1 (6 bases). The CDR3 length is 14 residues. CDR1 SEHNR and CDR2 FQNEAQ come from the germline V gene (reference sequence). The V and J ends lost 1 base and 1 base respectively, with 7 bases between them. CDR3 nucleotides: TGTGCCAGCAGCTTAGGACAGGCGAACACTGAAGCTTTCTTT. The encoded protein is CASSLGQANTEAFF.

This clone was seen once. The rearrangement links TRBV7-2 to TRBJ1-2; tentatively, D is TRBD1 (5 bases). Germline CDR1 SGHTA, CDR2 FQGNSA. Trimming took off 5 bases at V and 5 bases at J, with 15 bases between the two ends. The length of the CDR3 is 14 residues. CDR3 loop: CASSVIGGGYGYTF. The CDR3 DNA sequence: TGTGCCAGCAGCGTCATTGGGGGGGGGTATGGCTACACCTTC.

V usage is TRBV9 and J usage is TRBJ1-1; 10 bases fit TRBD1. The CDR3 runs 16 residues. J gave up 3 bases and V 2 bases, and 7 bases lay outside the gene matches. The germline CDR1 and CDR2 sequences are SGDLS and YYNGEE. The DNA for the CDR3 is TGTGCCAGCAGCGTGGGGACAGGGGTGATGGACACTGAAGCTTTCTTT. Protein: CASSVGTGVMDTEAFF.

This clone was counted once. CDR3 coding DNA: TGTGCCAGCAGCTTACAAATTGAAGCTTTCTTT. It translates to CASSLQIEAFF. The V and J genes are TRBV7-9 and TRBJ1-1; D remains ambiguous. The CDR3 is 11 amino acids. The germline gives CDR1 SEHNR, CDR2 FQNEAQ (reference sequence). V lost 2 bases to trimming and J lost 7 bases, with 5 bases between them.

In its sample, this clone was seen once. The chain uses TRBV5-6 and TRBJ2-7; D is perhaps TRBD1 (6 bases). The CDR3 contains 15 residues. The V and J ends lost 2 bases and 0 bases respectively, with 12 bases between them. Germline V gene sequence: CDR1 SGHDT, CDR2 YYEEEE. The CDR3 loop reads CASSLWGRSSYEQYF. The CDR3 nucleotides are TGTGCCAGCAGCTTATGGGGGCGAAGCTCCTACGAGCAGTACTTC. The whole variable domain, filled in from reference TRBV5-6 and TRBJ2-7, reads DAGVTQSPTHLIKTRGQQVTLRCSPKSGHDTVSWYQQALGQGPQFIFQYYEEEERQRGNFPDRFSGHQFPNYSSELNVNALLLGDSALYLCASSLWGRSSYEQYFGPGTRLTVT.

The rearrangement joins TRBV5-1 to TRBJ1-2; weak D call: TRBD1 (5 bases). Between the trimmed V and J ends, which lost 4 bases and 0 bases, there was a span of 16 bases. CDR1 is SGHRS, CDR2 YFSETQ, per germline. The CDR3 runs to 16 residues. The CDR3 reads CASSATLSRANYGYTF. As DNA, the CDR3 is TGCGCCAGCAGCGCGACACTTTCCAGGGCTAACTATGGCTACACCTTC.

This clone came up a few times. V gene TRBV2 combines with J gene TRBJ1-6; D is perhaps TRBD1 (6 bases). Per germline, CDR1 SNHLY and CDR2 FYNNEI. This CDR3 is built from 13 residues. Trimming took 10 bases from V and 5 from J, leaving 12 bases between them. This CDR3 is CATQGHHNSPLHF. CDR3 bases: TGTGCCACCCAGGGACACCATAATTCACCCCTCCACTTT.

The DNA for the CDR3 is TGTGCCAGCAGTAAGGCTAGCGCCCCCACAGATACGCAGTATTTT. Translating it yields CASSKASAPTDTQYF. The chain is built from TRBV9 and TRBJ2-3; tentatively, D is TRBD2 (6 bases). Between the trimmed V and J ends, which lost 5 bases and 2 bases, there was a span of 15 bases. CDR3 length: 15 residues. Germline V gene lookup returns CDR1 SGDLS and CDR2 YYNGEE.

The genes are TRBV7-9 and TRBJ1-6; D perhaps matches TRBD1 (6 bases). This CDR3 has 17 residues. Germline values: CDR1 SEHNR, CDR2 FQNEAQ (reference sequence). V gave up 5 bases and J gave up 7 bases, with 21 bases separating them. CDR3 coding DNA: TGTGCCAGCAGCCTTAACTACAGGGCAGAGCAGAATTCACCCCTCCACTTT. It is translated as CASSLNYRAEQNSPLHF.

The CDR3 here is CASSLEHPNYGYTF. The DNA for the CDR3 is TGTGCCAGCAGCTTAGAACATCCTAACTATGGCTACACCTTC. The genes are TRBV7-9 and TRBJ1-2; the D is unclear. The CDR3 runs 14 residues. Trimming left V 1 base short and J 0 bases short, with 6 bases between. Per the germline V gene, CDR1 is SEHNR and CDR2 is FQNEAQ (reference sequence).